A single sample is the source of the 24 T cell receptor beta chains below, sequenced in a study of T cells after yellow fever vaccination. One entry per CDR3 protein results from TCRdb running MiXCR on the 5' RACE reads. The data contain some 120,000 distinct CDR3 sequences, around 15% of them seen just once; the ten biggest clones take up roughly 41%. The sequences come from CD8+ T cells sorted from PBMCs, collected 5 days after the yellow fever booster vaccination. These receptors were obtained from a man aged 18 to 30 who received the YFV17D yellow fever vaccine.

This clonotype was recorded a few times. The CDR3 region is CASSPNLEDTQYF. In DNA, the CDR3 is TGTGCCAGCAGTCCAAATCTGGAGGATACGCAGTATTTT. The chain uses TRBV6-5 and TRBJ2-3; D gene uncertain. Germline values: CDR1 MNHEY, CDR2 SVGAGI. This CDR3 is built from 13 residues. V dropped 5 bases and J dropped 6 bases, with 12 bases sitting between them.

This clonotype was recorded only once. This chain's CDR3 is CASSYDNANTGELFF. CDR3 DNA: TGTGCCAGCAGTTACGACAACGCGAACACCGGGGAGCTGTTTTTT. This chain joins TRBV6-5 and TRBJ2-2; D unclear. The CDR3 runs to 15 residues. V was shortened by 2 bases and J by 0 bases, with 7 bases between the two germline ends. The V gene's germline CDR1 is MNHEY and CDR2 SVGAGI.

This clonotype was observed many times. This chain links TRBV4-3 with TRBJ2-7, with D unresolved. V was trimmed by 1 base and J by 4 bases, leaving 8 bases between them. This CDR3 is built from 13 residues. Germline V gene data show CDR1 as LGHNA and CDR2 as YSLEER. CDR3 nucleotides: TGCGCCAGCAGCCAAGGTCTGGGGTACGAGCAGTACGTC. Protein sequence: CASSQGLGYEQYV.

This clonotype was observed at least ten times. V usage is TRBV5-6 and J usage is TRBJ2-7; D unresolved. CDR3 length equals 12 residues. Per germline, CDR1 SGHDT and CDR2 YYEEEE. V shed 6 bases and J shed 4 bases, with 11 bases lying between them. The CDR3 nucleotides read TGTGCCAGCAATTGGAACGGATACGAGCAGTACTTC. Translated: CASNWNGYEQYF.

This clonotype was seen a few times. V gene TRBV5-6 combines with J gene TRBJ2-7; TRBD2 matches 15 bases. Germline lookup yields CDR1 SGHDT and CDR2 YYEEEE. The CDR3 has 15 residues. Trimming removed 5 bases from V and 6 bases from J; junction bases left unmatched: 6. This chain's CDR3 is CASSGLAGGPREQYF. The CDR3 DNA reads as TGTGCCAGCAGTGGACTAGCGGGGGGGCCGCGCGAGCAGTACTTC.

The rearrangement joins TRBV6-5 to TRBJ2-2, with 13 bases matching TRBD2. V lost 0 bases and J lost 5; bases outside the gene matches: 3. Germline assignment: CDR1 MNHEY and CDR2 SVGAGI. The CDR3 length is 17 residues. The CDR3 loop reads CASSYSAGLAGTGELFF. The CDR3 coding sequence is TGTGCCAGCAGTTACTCGGCGGGACTAGCGGGGACCGGGGAGCTGTTTTTT.

V and J are TRBV19 and TRBJ1-5, with D perhaps matching TRBD1 (6 bases). CDR1 is LNHDA, CDR2 SQIVND, per germline (reference sequence). V shed 9 bases and J shed 3 bases, with 15 bases lying between them. The CDR3 runs 14 residues. CDR3 nucleotides: TGTGCCAGCCACGTGGGGACACTCAATCAGCCCCAGCATTTT. It translates to CASHVGTLNQPQHF.

The sample holds a few counts of this clonotype. The V gene is TRBV27, the J gene TRBJ1-2; D is possibly TRBD1 (6 bases). V lost 2 bases, J lost 5 bases, and 9 bases lay in between. The CDR3 contains 13 residues. Germline V gene lookup returns CDR1 MNHEY and CDR2 SMNVEV (reference sequence). The CDR3 region is CASSLGGAYGYTF. In DNA, the CDR3 is TGTGCCAGCAGTTTAGGGGGGGCATATGGCTACACCTTC.

V usage is TRBV29-1 and J usage is TRBJ2-5, with D tentatively TRBD2 (6 bases). V was cut by 1 base and J by 0 bases, with 18 bases left in between. This CDR3 spans 17 amino acids. Germline V gene sequence: CDR1 SQVTM, CDR2 ANQGSEA. The CDR3 protein is CSVEGGLLGTYQETQYF. CDR3 nucleotides: TGCAGCGTTGAAGGGGGACTCCTGGGGACGTACCAAGAGACCCAGTACTTC.

CDR3 bases: TGTGCCAGCAGTCAGGACAGCTGGGATCCCGAAGCTTTCTTT. Amino acids: CASSQDSWDPEAFF. The chain employs TRBV12-3 or TRBV12-4 and TRBJ1-1, with D perhaps matching TRBD1 (6 bases). The CDR3 has 14 amino acids. The V and J ends lost 5 bases and 8 bases respectively, with 18 bases between them.

The chain combines TRBV5-6 with TRBJ1-1; D is unclear. Germline assignment: CDR1 SGHDT and CDR2 YYEEEE. The CDR3 totals 12 residues. Trimming pared 3 bases from V and 1 base from J, leaving 4 bases between. CDR3 DNA sequence: TGTGCCAGCAGCTCCACGAACACTGAAGCTTTCTTT. It is translated as CASSSTNTEAFF.

In its sample, this clonotype was seen a few times. This chain joins TRBV12-3 or TRBV12-4 and TRBJ2-7; TRBD2 matches 10 bases. This CDR3 is built from 14 residues. V shed 4 bases and J 3 bases; nucleotides not matched to a gene: 3. For the CDR3, the DNA is TGTGCCAGCAGTTGGTCTAGCGGGGGCTACGAGCAGTACTTC. It encodes CASSWSSGGYEQYF.

CDR3 sequence reads: CASSGDANTGELFF. CDR3 DNA sequence: TGTGCCAGCAGTGGAGACGCGAACACCGGGGAGCTGTTTTTT. The gene calls are TRBV9 and TRBJ2-2; D is uncertain. V shed 5 bases and J shed 0 bases, with 8 bases lying between them. Germline CDR1 reads SGDLS; CDR2 reads YYNGEE. The CDR3 contains 14 residues.

This clonotype was seen a few times. J is TRBJ2-1 and V is TRBV12-3 or TRBV12-4; 10 bases are shared with TRBD1. The CDR3 sequence is 16 residues long. V shed 5 bases, J shed 4 bases, and the junction held 8 bases outside the gene matches. The CDR3 DNA follows: TGTGCCAGCAGTACCCAGAAGGGACAGGGGTACAATGAGCAGTTCTTC. It codes for CASSTQKGQGYNEQFF.

This clonotype came up a few times. The V and J genes are TRBV9 and TRBJ2-5, with 7 bases aligning to TRBD2. The germline gives CDR1 SGDLS, CDR2 YYNGEE. This CDR3 has 15 residues. V lost 2 bases, J lost 4 bases, and 8 bases stayed unmatched. CDR3 protein: CASSVSGRVRETQYF. The CDR3 DNA sequence: TGTGCCAGCAGCGTCTCAGGGAGGGTGCGAGAGACCCAGTACTTC.

The gene calls are TRBV5-1 and TRBJ1-5, with D perhaps TRBD1 (6 bases). The V gene lost 4 bases and the J gene lost 4 bases, with 15 bases spanning the gap. The germline CDR1 and CDR2 sequences are SGHRS and YFSETQ. The CDR3 sequence is 15 residues long. The CDR3 protein is CASSPLGQPNQPQHF. The DNA for the CDR3 is TGCGCCAGCAGCCCCCTCGGACAGCCTAATCAGCCCCAGCATTTT. Full variable domain (rest looked up from reference TRBV5-1 and TRBJ1-5): KAGVTQTPRYLIKTRGQQVTLSCSPISGHRSVSWYQQTPGQGLQFLFEYFSETQRNKGNFPGRFSGRQFSNSRSEMNVSTLELGDSALYLCASSPLGQPNQPQHFGDGTRLSIL.

CDR3 sequence (DNA): TGCAGCGGGTGGGGTGTCGGCACCGGGGAGCTGTTTTTT. Translated, it gives CSGWGVGTGELFF. The rearrangement links TRBV29-1 to TRBJ2-2, with unresolved D. The V end lost 7 bases, the J end lost 4 bases, and 13 bases lay between the germline ends. The CDR3 sequence is 13 residues long. CDR1 SQVTM and CDR2 ANQGSEA come from the germline V gene.

This clonotype turned up a few times. This chain joins TRBV7-2 and TRBJ1-4, with D maybe TRBD1 (5 bases). CDR1 and CDR2 from the germline V gene are SGHTA and FQGNSA. This CDR3 has 15 residues. Deletions cut 8 bases from V and 3 bases from J, with 16 bases between. CDR3 residues: CASGSLTEPNEKLFF. The CDR3 nucleotides are TGTGCCAGCGGGTCCTTGACAGAACCTAATGAAAAACTGTTTTTT.

This clonotype came up a few times. The CDR3 region is CASSEYLGGTLGNIQYF. The CDR3 region has the DNA TGTGCCAGCAGTGAATATCTGGGGGGGACCCTGGGAAACATTCAGTACTTC. The chain links TRBV25-1 to TRBJ2-4; the match to TRBD2 covers 7 bases. This CDR3 has 17 residues. V shed 0 bases, J shed 6 bases, and the junction held 11 bases outside the gene matches. Germline V gene sequence: CDR1 MGHDK, CDR2 SYGVNS.

This clonotype showed up just a few times. The CDR3 DNA sequence: TGTGCCAGCAGAACAGGGCATACTAATGAAAAACTGTTTTTT. Protein sequence: CASRTGHTNEKLFF. This chain joins TRBV2 and TRBJ1-4; the D gene is possibly TRBD1 (6 bases). The CDR3 runs to 14 residues. Trimming left V 6 bases short and J 2 bases short, with 10 bases between. The germline gives CDR1 SNHLY, CDR2 FYNNEI.

The chain's CDR3 is CSARWGQGPYEQYF. The CDR3 coding sequence is TGCAGTGCTAGATGGGGACAGGGGCCCTACGAGCAGTACTTC. The chain couples TRBV20-1 to TRBJ2-7; 10 nucleotides match TRBD1. Losses at the gene ends were 2 bases for V and 2 bases for J; bases not matched to a gene: 3. The CDR3 contains 14 residues. Germline CDR1 DFQATT, CDR2 SNEGSKA (reference sequence).

Ten or more counts support this clonotype. This rearrangement joins TRBV7-9 to TRBJ1-5; D might be TRBD1 (6 bases). CDR3 length: 15 amino acids. Germline V gives CDR1 SEHNR, CDR2 FQNEAQ (reference sequence). Trimming stripped 3 bases from V and 1 base from J, with 10 bases between. Written as DNA, the CDR3 is TGTGCCAGCAGCTTGGGGGACATCAGCAATCAGCCCCAGCATTTT. Protein sequence: CASSLGDISNQPQHF.

This chain links TRBV25-1 with TRBJ2-7; D gene unclear. The germline V gene has CDR1 MGHDK and CDR2 SYGVNS. V lost 3 bases, J lost 4 bases, and 10 bases lay in between. This CDR3 contains 13 residues. CDR3 coding DNA: TGTGCCAGCAGTGACCTCGACACGTACGAGCAGTACTTC. It yields the protein CASSDLDTYEQYF.

This clonotype turned up a few times. The chain joins TRBV3-1 to TRBJ2-2, with 7 bases matching TRBD1. The CDR3 is made up of 15 amino acids. V lost 4 bases, J lost 7 bases, and 9 bases stayed unmatched. Germline V gene sequence: CDR1 LGHDT, CDR2 YNNKEL (reference sequence). CDR3 loop: CASSPPRQGYGELFF. In nucleotides, the CDR3 is TGTGCCAGCAGCCCCCCGCGACAGGGATACGGGGAGCTGTTTTTT.